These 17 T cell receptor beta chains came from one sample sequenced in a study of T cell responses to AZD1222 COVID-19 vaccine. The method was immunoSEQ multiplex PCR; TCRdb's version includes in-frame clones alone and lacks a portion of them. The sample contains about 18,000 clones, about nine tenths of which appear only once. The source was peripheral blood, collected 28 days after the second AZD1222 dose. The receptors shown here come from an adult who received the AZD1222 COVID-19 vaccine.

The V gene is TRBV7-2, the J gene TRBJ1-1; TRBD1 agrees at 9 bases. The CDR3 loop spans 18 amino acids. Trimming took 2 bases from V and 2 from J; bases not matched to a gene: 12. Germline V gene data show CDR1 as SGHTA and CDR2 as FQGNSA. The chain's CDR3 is CASSLRAGTGRLNTEAFF. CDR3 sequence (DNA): TGTGCCAGCAGCTTAAGGGCCGGGACAGGGAGACTCAACACTGAAGCTTTCTTT. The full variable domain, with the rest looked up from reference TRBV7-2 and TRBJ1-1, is GAGVSQSPSNKVTEKGKDVELRCDPISGHTALYWYRQSLGQGLEFLIYFQGNSAPDKSGLPSDRFSAERTGGSVSTLTIQRTQQEDSAVYLCASSLRAGTGRLNTEAFFGQGTRLTVV.

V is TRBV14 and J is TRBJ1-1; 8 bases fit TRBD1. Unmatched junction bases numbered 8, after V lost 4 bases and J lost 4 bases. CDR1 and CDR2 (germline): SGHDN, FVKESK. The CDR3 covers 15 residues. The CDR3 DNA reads TGTGCCAGCAGCCGTCAACAGGGGGGAGGCACTGAAGCTTTCTTT. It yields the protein CASSRQQGGGTEAFF.

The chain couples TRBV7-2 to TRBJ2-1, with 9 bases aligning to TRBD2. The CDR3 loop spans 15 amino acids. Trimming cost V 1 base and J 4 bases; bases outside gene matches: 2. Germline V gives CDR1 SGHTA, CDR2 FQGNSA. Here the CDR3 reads CASSLVAGGYNEQFF. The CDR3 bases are TGTGCCAGCAGCTTAGTGGCGGGAGGGTACAATGAGCAGTTCTTC.

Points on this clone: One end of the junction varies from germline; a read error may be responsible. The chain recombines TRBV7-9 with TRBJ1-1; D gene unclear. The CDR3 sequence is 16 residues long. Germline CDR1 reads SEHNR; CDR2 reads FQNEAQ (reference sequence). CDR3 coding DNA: TGTGCCAGCAGCCCCTTCCCGGGCAGGATGAAAACTGAAGCTTTCTTT. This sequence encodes CASSPFPGRMKTEAFF.

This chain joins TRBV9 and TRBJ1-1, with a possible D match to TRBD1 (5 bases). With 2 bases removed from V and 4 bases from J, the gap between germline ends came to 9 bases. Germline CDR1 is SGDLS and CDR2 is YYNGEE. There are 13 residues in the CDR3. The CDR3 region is CASSVSGGTEAFF. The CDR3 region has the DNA TGTGCCAGCAGCGTCAGTGGGGGCACTGAAGCTTTCTTT.

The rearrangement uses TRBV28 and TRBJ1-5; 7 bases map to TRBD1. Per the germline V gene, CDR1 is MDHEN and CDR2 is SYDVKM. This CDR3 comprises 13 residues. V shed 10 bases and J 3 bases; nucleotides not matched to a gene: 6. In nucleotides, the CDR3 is TGTGCCACCCGGGACAGACTCAATCAGCCCCAGCATTTT. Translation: CATRDRLNQPQHF.

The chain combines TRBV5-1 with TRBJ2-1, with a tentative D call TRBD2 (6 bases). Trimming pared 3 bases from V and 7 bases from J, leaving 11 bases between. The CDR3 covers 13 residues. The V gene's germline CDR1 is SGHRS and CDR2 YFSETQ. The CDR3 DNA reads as TGCGCCAGCAGCTCGTTCGGGGGAAATGAGCAGTTCTTC. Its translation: CASSSFGGNEQFF.

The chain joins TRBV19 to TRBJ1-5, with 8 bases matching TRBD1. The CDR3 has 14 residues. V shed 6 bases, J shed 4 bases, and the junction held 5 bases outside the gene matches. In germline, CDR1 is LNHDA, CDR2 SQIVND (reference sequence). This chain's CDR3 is CASRLTGDNQPQHF. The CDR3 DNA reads TGTGCCAGTAGACTGACAGGGGATAATCAGCCCCAGCATTTT.

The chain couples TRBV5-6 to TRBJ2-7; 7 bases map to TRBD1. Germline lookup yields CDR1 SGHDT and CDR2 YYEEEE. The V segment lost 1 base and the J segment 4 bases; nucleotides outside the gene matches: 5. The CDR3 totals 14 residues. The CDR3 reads CASSLTGAPYEQYV. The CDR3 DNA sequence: TGTGCCAGCAGCTTGACAGGGGCCCCATACGAGCAGTACGTC.

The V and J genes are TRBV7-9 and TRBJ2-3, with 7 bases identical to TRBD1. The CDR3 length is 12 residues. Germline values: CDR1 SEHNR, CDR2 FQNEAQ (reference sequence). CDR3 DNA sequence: TGTGGATGGGGACAGACCACAGATACGCAGTATTTT. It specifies CGWGQTTDTQYF. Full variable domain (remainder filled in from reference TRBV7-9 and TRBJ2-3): DTGVSQNPRHKITKRGQNVTFRCDPISEHNRLYWYRQTLGQGPEFLTYFQNEAQLEKSRLLSDRFSAERPKGSFSTLEIQRTEQGDSAMYLCGWGQTTDTQYFGPGTRLTVL.

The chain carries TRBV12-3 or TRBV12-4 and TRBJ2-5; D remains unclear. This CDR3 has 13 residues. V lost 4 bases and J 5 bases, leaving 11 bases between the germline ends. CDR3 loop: CASSSVGQETQYF. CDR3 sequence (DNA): TGTGCCAGCAGTTCGGTAGGCCAGGAGACCCAGTACTTC.

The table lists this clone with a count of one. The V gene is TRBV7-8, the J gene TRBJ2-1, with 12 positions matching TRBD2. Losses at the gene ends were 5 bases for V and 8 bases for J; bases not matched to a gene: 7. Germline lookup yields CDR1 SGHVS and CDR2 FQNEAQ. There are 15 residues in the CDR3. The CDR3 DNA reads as TGTGCCAGCAGCCGGGCTAGCGGGAGGGCCTATGAGCAGTTCTTC. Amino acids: CASSRASGRAYEQFF.

Written as DNA, the CDR3 is TGTGCCAGCAGTCGTCAGGGTTTCGGGGAGCTGTTTTTT. Its translation: CASSRQGFGELFF. The J gene is TRBJ2-2, the V gene TRBV5-4; possible D gene TRBD1, 5 bases. Trimming stripped 5 bases from V and 7 bases from J, with 12 bases between. Germline assignment: CDR1 SGHNT and CDR2 YYREEE (reference sequence). The CDR3 is made up of 13 amino acids.

Here the CDR3 reads CASDSGTSNYNEQFF. For the CDR3, the DNA is TGTGCCAGCGATTCCGGGACCTCAAATTACAATGAGCAGTTCTTC. V is TRBV19 and J is TRBJ2-1; D assignment may be TRBD1 or TRBD2 (5 bases each). Germline lookup yields CDR1 LNHDA and CDR2 SQIVND (reference sequence). CDR3 size: 15 residues. V shed 9 bases and J shed 4 bases, with 19 bases lying between them.

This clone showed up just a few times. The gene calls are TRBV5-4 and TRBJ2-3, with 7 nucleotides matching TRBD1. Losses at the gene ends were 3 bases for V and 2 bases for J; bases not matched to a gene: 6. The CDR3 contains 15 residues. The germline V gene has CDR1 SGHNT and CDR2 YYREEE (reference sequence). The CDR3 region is CASSSDRDHTDTQYF. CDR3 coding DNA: TGTGCCAGCAGCTCTGACAGGGACCACACAGATACGCAGTATTTT.

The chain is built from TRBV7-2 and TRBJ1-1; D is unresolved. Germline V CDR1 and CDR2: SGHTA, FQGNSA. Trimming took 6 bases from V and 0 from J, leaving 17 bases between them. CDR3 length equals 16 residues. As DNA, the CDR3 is TGTGCCAGCAGTCGAAAGGTAGGAGGAATGAACACTGAAGCTTTCTTT. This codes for CASSRKVGGMNTEAFF.

CDR3 amino acids: CASSVEHFNEQFF. The CDR3 region has the DNA TGTGCCAGCAGCGTCGAGCACTTCAATGAGCAGTTCTTC. This chain joins TRBV9 and TRBJ2-1; D unclear. Trimming took 2 bases from V and 6 from J, leaving 9 bases between them. The CDR3 extends over 13 amino acids. Per the germline V gene, CDR1 is SGDLS and CDR2 is YYNGEE.